These 21 T cell receptor beta chains share one sample of origin, sequenced in a study of Ad26.COV2.S vaccination and SARS-CoV-2 variants. Clones were read by immunoSEQ multiplex PCR, and TCRdb kept only the in-frame ones, dropping some. The sample shows some 640,000 clones, 70% to 90% of them seen only once. Indicated treatment: around 19 received Ad26.COV2.S at low or high dose, single or two shots; roughly five received placebo; per-sample allocation not given. Material that was analyzed had been drawn on day 63 after the first vaccine or placebo injection. The sample in question was peripheral blood, obtained in a trial of Ad26.COV2.S vaccine versus placebo. The receptors were gathered from a person between 18 and 60 years old who received the Ad26.COV2.S COVID-19 vaccine or a placebo.

The J gene is TRBJ2-3, the V gene TRBV7-2, with D uncertain. This CDR3 is built from 15 residues. The V gene lost 5 bases and the J gene lost 0 bases, with 12 bases spanning the gap. Germline lookup yields CDR1 SGHTA and CDR2 FQGNSA. The DNA of the CDR3 is TGTGCCAGCAGCCCGACCTTGGAGAGCACAGATACGCAGTATTTT. Amino acid sequence: CASSPTLESTDTQYF.

This chain links TRBV6-5 with TRBJ2-5; D not resolved. This CDR3 spans 13 amino acids. Trimming left V 2 bases short and J 5 bases short, with 9 bases between. Germline loops: CDR1 MNHEY, CDR2 SVGAGI. CDR3 DNA: TGTGCCAGCAGTTACCCCGGACCCGAGACCCAGTACTTC. Amino acids: CASSYPGPETQYF.

This clone was picked up a small number of times. V is TRBV12-3 or TRBV12-4 and J is TRBJ1-1, with no clear D. The V end was cut by 3 bases, the J end by 7 bases, with 12 bases between. CDR3 length: 13 amino acids. CDR3 amino acids: CASSLRYPLEAFF. The CDR3 DNA follows: TGTGCCAGCAGTTTGAGGTACCCTCTTGAAGCTTTCTTT.

V usage is TRBV10-3 and J usage is TRBJ2-3; TRBD2 matches at 11 bases. CDR3 length: 15 amino acids. Trimming took 6 bases from V and 3 from J; bases not matched to a gene: 5. Germline V CDR1 and CDR2: ENHRY, SYGVKD. For the CDR3, the DNA is TGTGCCATCAGGATGCTAGCGGGGGGAACAGATACGCAGTATTTT. Protein sequence: CAIRMLAGGTDTQYF.

This rearrangement joins TRBV6-2 or TRBV6-3 to TRBJ2-1; D gene unclear. Germline V gene data show CDR1 as MNHEY and CDR2 as SVGEGT. V lost 0 bases to trimming and J lost 6 bases, with 6 bases between them. The CDR3 totals 13 residues. CDR3 protein: CASSYSLVNEQFF. The CDR3 nucleotides are TGTGCCAGCAGTTACTCCTTGGTCAATGAGCAGTTCTTC.

The genes are TRBV19 and TRBJ2-1; 8 positions match TRBD2. Per the germline V gene, CDR1 is LNHDA and CDR2 is SQIVND (reference sequence). Trimming at V came to 5 bases and at J to 3 bases, leaving 9 bases not matched to a gene. The length of the CDR3 is 16 residues. In DNA form, the CDR3 reads TGTGCCAGTAGTGCGGGGGGAGGTGGCTACTACAATGAGCAGTTCTTC. Protein: CASSAGGGGYYNEQFF.

The rearrangement links TRBV19 to TRBJ2-7; D possibly matches TRBD1 or TRBD2 (5 bases each). CDR3 length equals 14 residues. The V end was cut by 4 bases, the J end by 2 bases, with 12 bases between. Germline loops: CDR1 LNHDA, CDR2 SQIVND (reference sequence). CDR3 protein: CASSNRDRTYEQYF. CDR3 bases: TGTGCCAGTAGTAACCGGGACCGGACCTACGAGCAGTACTTC.

The rearrangement joins TRBV2 to TRBJ1-2; D gene uncertain. Between the trimmed V and J ends, which lost 4 bases and 5 bases, there was a span of 11 bases. The length of the CDR3 is 13 residues. Per germline, CDR1 SNHLY and CDR2 FYNNEI. The CDR3 loop reads CASSAGREYGYTF. CDR3 DNA: TGTGCCAGCAGTGCAGGCCGCGAGTATGGCTACACCTTC.

The chain recombines TRBV9 with TRBJ2-1; weak D call: TRBD1 (6 bases). CDR1 and CDR2 (germline): SGDLS, YYNGEE. Trimming cost V 6 bases and J 9 bases, with 13 bases left between them. This CDR3 is built from 12 residues. Written as DNA, the CDR3 is TGTGCCAGCACCCCACTAGGGGGTGAGCAGTTCTTC. As protein: CASTPLGGEQFF. Filled out from reference TRBV9 and TRBJ2-1, the complete variable domain reads DSGVTQTPKHLITATGQRVTLRCSPRSGDLSVYWYQQSLDQGLQFLIQYYNGEERAKGNILERFSAQQFPDLHSELNLSSLELGDSALYFCASTPLGGEQFFGPGTRLTVL.

This clone was counted a single time. The rearrangement links TRBV19 to TRBJ2-1; D perhaps matches TRBD2 (5 bases). The CDR3 covers 13 residues. V lost 9 bases, J lost 2 bases, and 11 bases lay in between. CDR1 is LNHDA, CDR2 SQIVND, per germline (reference sequence). CDR3 sequence reads: CASGDGTYNEQFF. The CDR3 DNA is TGTGCCAGCGGGGATGGCACCTACAATGAGCAGTTCTTC. The whole variable domain, remainder taken from reference TRBV19 and TRBJ2-1, is DGGITQSPKYLFRKEGQNVTLSCEQNLNHDAMYWYRQDPGQGLRLIYYSQIVNDFQKGDIAEGYSVSREKKESFPLTVTSAQKNPTAFYLCASGDGTYNEQFFGPGTRLTVL.

The chain joins TRBV9 to TRBJ2-5, with 12 nucleotides matching TRBD1. CDR3 length equals 16 residues. The ends lost 5 bases at V and 3 bases at J; junction bases unmatched: 8. Germline assignment: CDR1 SGDLS and CDR2 YYNGEE. The CDR3 sequence: CASSVTGTGGKETQYF. The CDR3 region has the DNA TGTGCCAGCAGTGTTACCGGGACAGGGGGCAAAGAGACCCAGTACTTC.

This chain connects TRBV6-4 to TRBJ2-6; D not certain. Trimming took off 3 bases at V and 2 bases at J, with 8 bases between the two ends. Germline V gives CDR1 MRHNA, CDR2 SNTAGT. The CDR3 length is 15 residues. CDR3 bases: TGTGCCAGCAGTGAACAGACCGCTGGGGCCAACGTCCTGACTTTC. This codes for CASSEQTAGANVLTF.

CDR3 nucleotides: TGTGCCAGCAGCTCGACAGGGGGACGTACTGAAGCTTTCTTT. This gives the protein CASSSTGGRTEAFF. The chain links TRBV5-4 to TRBJ1-1, with 9 nucleotides matching TRBD1. This CDR3 spans 14 amino acids. Germline V gene lookup returns CDR1 SGHNT and CDR2 YYREEE (reference sequence). V lost 3 bases and J lost 5; bases outside the gene matches: 5.

V gene TRBV5-1 combines with J gene TRBJ2-7; 7 bases line up with TRBD2. CDR1 and CDR2 from the germline V gene are SGHRS and YFSETQ. Trimming took 4 bases from V and 1 from J; bases not matched to a gene: 11. There are 16 residues in the CDR3. The CDR3 region has the DNA TGCGCCAGCAGCCCCCAGGGAGGGGCACATTCCTACGAGCAGTACTTC. It yields the protein CASSPQGGAHSYEQYF.

The chain combines TRBV15 with TRBJ1-1, with unresolved D. V lost 1 base, J lost 2 bases, and 8 bases lay in between. The CDR3 is 14 amino acids. Germline CDR1 and CDR2: LNHNV and YYDKDF (reference sequence). CDR3 bases: TGTGCCACCAGCAGAGGTGCGGATAACACTGAAGCTTTCTTT. Protein sequence: CATSRGADNTEAFF.

The chain uses TRBV6-5 and TRBJ1-6, with 10 bases aligning to TRBD1. The V gene end was trimmed by 8 bases and the J gene end by 16 bases; junction bases not matched to a gene: 5. Germline values: CDR1 MNHEY, CDR2 SVGAGI. The CDR3 contains 11 residues. The CDR3 region is CASGTGVRLHF. CDR3 coding DNA: TGTGCCAGCGGGACAGGGGTGAGACTCCACTTT.

Remarks on this clone: Other DNA sequences in this specimen translate into the identical CDR3. The genes are TRBV6-5 and TRBJ2-2, with D perhaps given as TRBD1 or TRBD2 (5 bases each). In germline, CDR1 is MNHEY, CDR2 SVGAGI. V was cut by 8 bases and J by 1 base, with 5 bases left in between. The CDR3 is made up of 12 amino acids. The CDR3 region has the DNA TGTGCCAGCGGGGGGAACACCGGGGAGCTGTTTTTT. It yields the protein CASGGNTGELFF.

The chain has TRBV5-1 and TRBJ2-1; 7 nucleotides align to TRBD2. Germline CDR1 is SGHRS and CDR2 is YFSETQ. This CDR3 contains 15 residues. Trimming cost V 3 bases and J 9 bases; bases outside gene matches: 12. DNA for the CDR3: TGCGCCAGCAGCTCGTCTAGCGGTATGGGGATTGAGCAGTTCTTC. This translates into CASSSSSGMGIEQFF. Variable domain in full (rest from reference TRBV5-1 and TRBJ2-1): KAGVTQTPRYLIKTRGQQVTLSCSPISGHRSVSWYQQTPGQGLQFLFEYFSETQRNKGNFPGRFSGRQFSNSRSEMNVSTLELGDSALYLCASSSSSGMGIEQFFGPGTRLTVL.

This chain connects TRBV7-8 to TRBJ2-3; a possible D gene is TRBD2 (6 bases). The CDR3 consists of 15 residues. CDR1 is SGHVS, CDR2 FQNEAQ, per germline. Between the trimmed V and J ends, which lost 1 base and 1 base, there was a span of 9 bases. The CDR3 DNA sequence: TGTGCCAGCAGCTTAGGAGGAGGGCGCACAGATACGCAGTATTTT. This codes for CASSLGGGRTDTQYF.

This chain connects TRBV7-9 to TRBJ2-7, with a weak D call TRBD2 (5 bases). Trimming pared 1 base from V and 2 bases from J, leaving 21 bases between. Germline lookup yields CDR1 SEHNR and CDR2 FQNEAQ (reference sequence). The CDR3 extends over 18 amino acids. The CDR3 region is CASSLDIGLLMTTYEQYF. CDR3 bases: TGTGCCAGCAGCTTAGATATAGGACTCCTGATGACGACCTACGAGCAGTACTTC. The variable domain in full, with the rest retrieved from reference TRBV7-9 and TRBJ2-7, is DTGVSQNPRHKITKRGQNVTFRCDPISEHNRLYWYRQTLGQGPEFLTYFQNEAQLEKSRLLSDRFSAERPKGSFSTLEIQRTEQGDSAMYLCASSLDIGLLMTTYEQYFGPGTRLTVT.

This clone was counted a single time. The chain uses TRBV24-1 and TRBJ2-5; D is undetermined. Trimming removed 5 bases at V and 5 bases at J, with 8 bases between. The CDR3 is 12 amino acids. Germline CDR1 KGHDR, CDR2 SFDVKD. The DNA for the CDR3 is TGTGCCACCAGTGTATCTGAGGAGACCCAGTACTTC. Amino acids: CATSVSEETQYF.